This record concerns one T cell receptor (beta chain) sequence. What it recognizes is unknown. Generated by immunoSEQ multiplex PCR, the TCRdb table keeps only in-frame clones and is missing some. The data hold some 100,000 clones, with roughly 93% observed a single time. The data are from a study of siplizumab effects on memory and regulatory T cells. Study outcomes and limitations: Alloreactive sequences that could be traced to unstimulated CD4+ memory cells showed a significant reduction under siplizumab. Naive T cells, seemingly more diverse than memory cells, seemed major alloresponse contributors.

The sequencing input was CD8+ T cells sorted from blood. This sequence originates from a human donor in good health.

In nucleotides, the CDR3 is TGTGCCTGGAGTGCCGGCGGCACTGAAGCTTTCTTT. Encoded protein: CAWSAGGTEAFF. The rearrangement links TRBV30 to TRBJ1-1; D gene unclear. Between the trimmed V and J ends, which lost 1 base and 4 bases, there was a span of 7 bases. Germline assignment: CDR1 GTSNPN and CDR2 SVGIG (reference sequence). The CDR3 is made up of 12 amino acids. Full variable domain (remainder filled in from reference TRBV30 and TRBJ1-1): SQTIHQWPATLVQPVGSPLSLECTVEGTSNPNLYWYRQAAGRGLQLLFYSVGIGQISSEVPQNLSASRPQDRQFILSSKKLLLSDSGFYLCAWSAGGTEAFFGQGTRLTVV.